This TCR beta chain is drawn from a study of blood T cell repertoires in COVID-19. At the level of the study: Italy, Spain and the United States were the sources of the convalescent and acute COVID-19 samples. PBMCs, B-cell-depleted T cells, or T cells provided the cDNA or gDNA that made up the material.

In the study's own analysis: Estimated nucleated cell counts came from reference gene primer amplification. The assay was immunoSEQ multiplex PCR, and TCRdb's table has in-frame clones only and misses some. V and J calls and clone size follow that table, whereas D and trimming were derived from the DNA. Counted here are approximately 68,000 clones, roughly 90% occurring once; the ten biggest clones make up roughly 2.7%. Germline V lookup: CDR1 MNHEY, CDR2 SVGAGI. Trimming removed 2 bases from V and 0 bases from J; junction bases left unmatched: 5. CDR3 length equals 16 residues. The source material was peripheral blood. This sequence joins TRBV6-5 and TRBJ2-7; 9 bases align to TRBD1. This TCR was sampled from a man in his 70s with active or convalescent COVID-19. DNA of the CDR3: TGTGCCAGCAGTTACCGGCGGGACAGGGCCTCCTACGAGCAGTACTTC. This gives the protein CASSYRRDRASYEQYF.